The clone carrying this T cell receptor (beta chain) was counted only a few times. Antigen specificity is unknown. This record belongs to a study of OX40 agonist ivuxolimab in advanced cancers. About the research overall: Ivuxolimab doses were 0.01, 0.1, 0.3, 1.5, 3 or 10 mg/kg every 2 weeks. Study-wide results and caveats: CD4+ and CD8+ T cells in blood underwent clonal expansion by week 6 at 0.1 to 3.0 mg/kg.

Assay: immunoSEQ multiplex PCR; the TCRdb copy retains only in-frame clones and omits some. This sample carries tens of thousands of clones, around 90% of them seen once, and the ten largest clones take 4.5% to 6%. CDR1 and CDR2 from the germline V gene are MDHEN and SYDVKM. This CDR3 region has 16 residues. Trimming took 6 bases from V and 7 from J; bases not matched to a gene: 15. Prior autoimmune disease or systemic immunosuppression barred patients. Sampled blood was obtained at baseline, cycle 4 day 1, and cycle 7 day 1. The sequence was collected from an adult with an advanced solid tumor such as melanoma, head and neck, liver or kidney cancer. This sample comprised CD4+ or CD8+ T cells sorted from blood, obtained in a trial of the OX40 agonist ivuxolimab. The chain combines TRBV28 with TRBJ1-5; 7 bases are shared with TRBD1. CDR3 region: CASRRTGAYPYQPQHF. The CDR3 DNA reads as TGTGCCAGCAGGCGTACAGGGGCGTACCCTTACCAGCCCCAGCATTTT. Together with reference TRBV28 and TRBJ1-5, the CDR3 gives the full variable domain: DVKVTQSSRYLVKRTGEKVFLECVQDMDHENMFWYRQDPGLGLRLIYFSYDVKMKEKGDIPEGYSVSREKKERFSLILESASTNQTSMYLCASRRTGAYPYQPQHFGDGTRLSIL.